These T cell receptor beta chains were read from a single sample in a study of cytomegalovirus exposure and HLA in healthy donors. Profiled with immunoSEQ multiplex PCR; TCRdb holds only in-frame clones, not every one. There are about 130,000 clones in the sample; roughly four fifths occur only once, and more than 3.5% lies in the top ten. The sample taken for sequencing was PBMCs. All receptors come from a woman in her forties in good health and CMV-seropositive. CDR3s include the opening cysteine and the closing phenylalanine or tryptophan. Each record gives: D gene, J gene, V gene, clone size, CDR3 DNA, CDR3 protein. A D gene is named only where the DNA matches it firmly. Clone size appears in some rows only: once, few, many, or a class for an expanded clone.

d_gene: TRBD1; j_gene: TRBJ2-7; v_gene: TRBV6-6; abundance: NA; CDR3nt: TGTGCCAGCAGACCCGGGACAGGGACCTACGAGCAGTACTTC; CDR3aa: CASRPGTGTYEQYF
d_gene: TRBD1; j_gene: TRBJ1-2; v_gene: TRBV5-1; abundance: NA; CDR3nt: TGCGCCAGCAGCTTGGGACAGGGGATCTATGGCTACACCTTC; CDR3aa: CASSLGQGIYGYTF
d_gene: NA; j_gene: TRBJ2-5; v_gene: TRBV13; abundance: NA; CDR3nt: TGTGCCAGCAGCTTAACGGCAGGGGGGTACCAAGAGACCCAGTACTTC; CDR3aa: CASSLTAGGYQETQYF
d_gene: NA; j_gene: TRBJ2-1; v_gene: TRBV9; abundance: NA; CDR3nt: TGTGCCAGCAGCTCGGGACATCCTGGGGATGAGCAGTTCTTC; CDR3aa: CASSSGHPGDEQFF
d_gene: NA; j_gene: TRBJ1-5; v_gene: TRBV27; abundance: NA; CDR3nt: TGTGCCAGCAGTTTATATTCGGGTGTTAGCAATCAGCCCCAGCATTTT; CDR3aa: CASSLYSGVSNQPQHF
d_gene: TRBD2; j_gene: TRBJ2-3; v_gene: TRBV5-1; abundance: few; CDR3nt: TGCGCCAGCAACCGGGCAACTAGCGAAACAGATACGCAGTATTTT; CDR3aa: CASNRATSETDTQYF
d_gene: NA; j_gene: TRBJ1-4; v_gene: TRBV4-3; abundance: NA; CDR3nt: TGCGCCAGCAGCCAAGATCGTGGCAGGAGGGACTGGGAAAAACTGTTTTTT; CDR3aa: CASSQDRGRRDWEKLFF
d_gene: NA; j_gene: TRBJ1-4; v_gene: TRBV28; abundance: NA; CDR3nt: TGTGCCAGCAATGCAGCAACTAATGAAAAACTGTTTTTT; CDR3aa: CASNAATNEKLFF
d_gene: NA; j_gene: TRBJ2-3; v_gene: TRBV27; abundance: NA; CDR3nt: NA; CDR3aa: CASSLGTGLAETTDTQYF
d_gene: TRBD2; j_gene: TRBJ2-4; v_gene: TRBV11-2; abundance: NA; CDR3nt: TGTGCCAGCAGGGGACTAGCGGGAGGGAAGGCCAAAAACATTCAGTACTTC; CDR3aa: CASRGLAGGKAKNIQYF
d_gene: NA; j_gene: TRBJ2-1; v_gene: TRBV4-3; abundance: NA; CDR3nt: TGCGCCAGCAGCCAAGATACTACTTACAATGAGCAGTTCTTC; CDR3aa: CASSQDTTYNEQFF
d_gene: NA; j_gene: TRBJ2-5; v_gene: TRBV6-6; abundance: few; CDR3nt: TGTGCCAGCAGCCCTGACATCCAAGAGACCCAGTACTTC; CDR3aa: CASSPDIQETQYF
d_gene: TRBD1; j_gene: TRBJ2-6; v_gene: TRBV5-4; abundance: NA; CDR3nt: TGTGCCAGCAGCTCTTCCCGGGACAGGACTCCCTCTGGGGCCAACGTCCTGACTTTC; CDR3aa: CASSSSRDRTPSGANVLTF
d_gene: NA; j_gene: TRBJ2-3; v_gene: TRBV21-1; abundance: few; CDR3nt: TGTGCCAGCAGCAACAGTGAGCGGGAGGGCACAGATACGCAGTATTTT; CDR3aa: CASSNSEREGTDTQYF
d_gene: NA; j_gene: TRBJ2-7; v_gene: TRBV29-1; abundance: NA; CDR3nt: TGCAGCGCTGAGGGTCCCGACATAGACGAGCAGTACTTC; CDR3aa: CSAEGPDIDEQYF
d_gene: TRBD1; j_gene: TRBJ1-1; v_gene: TRBV11-3; abundance: NA; CDR3nt: TGTGCCAGCAGCTTACGGGCACAGGGGGTGCAGAACACTGAAGCTTTCTTT; CDR3aa: CASSLRAQGVQNTEAFF
d_gene: TRBD1; j_gene: TRBJ2-7; v_gene: TRBV5-1; abundance: NA; CDR3nt: TGCGCCAGCAGCTTTTATGGGACAGGGACCGGGGAGCAGTACTTC; CDR3aa: CASSFYGTGTGEQYF
d_gene: TRBD2; j_gene: TRBJ2-5; v_gene: TRBV5-1; abundance: NA; CDR3nt: TGCGCCAGCAGCTCTCGGGGGGGAGATGAGACCCAGTACTTC; CDR3aa: CASSSRGGDETQYF
d_gene: TRBD2; j_gene: TRBJ2-7; v_gene: TRBV9; abundance: NA; CDR3nt: TGTGCCAGCAGCGTAGAGGGAGGGTCCTACGAGCAGTACTTC; CDR3aa: CASSVEGGSYEQYF
d_gene: NA; j_gene: TRBJ2-1; v_gene: TRBV9; abundance: NA; CDR3nt: TGTGCCAGCAGCGGCGGGCCTGGGCGCTCCTACAATGAGCAGTTCTTC; CDR3aa: CASSGGPGRSYNEQFF
d_gene: TRBD1; j_gene: TRBJ1-2; v_gene: TRBV30; abundance: NA; CDR3nt: TGTGCCTGGGTAGGGACAGGGGGACCCAGAGGCTACACCTTC; CDR3aa: CAWVGTGGPRGYTF
d_gene: TRBD1; j_gene: TRBJ1-4; v_gene: TRBV15; abundance: NA; CDR3nt: TGTGCCACCAGCAGGGACAGGCAAGGTGAAAAACTGTTTTTT; CDR3aa: CATSRDRQGEKLFF
d_gene: TRBD1; j_gene: TRBJ2-2; v_gene: TRBV5-1; abundance: NA; CDR3nt: TGCGCCAGCAGCCCGGGACAGGGGGGGACCGGGGAGCTGTTTTTT; CDR3aa: CASSPGQGGTGELFF
d_gene: NA; j_gene: TRBJ2-5; v_gene: TRBV11-2; abundance: NA; CDR3nt: TGTGCCAGCAGCTTAGACGGCGGGCAAGAGACCCAGTACTTC; CDR3aa: CASSLDGGQETQYF
d_gene: NA; j_gene: TRBJ2-5; v_gene: TRBV4-1; abundance: few; CDR3nt: TGCGCCAGCAGCCAAGGTAGAGGGGGCCAAGAGACCCAGTACTTC; CDR3aa: CASSQGRGGQETQYF
d_gene: NA; j_gene: TRBJ2-1; v_gene: TRBV6-1; abundance: NA; CDR3nt: TGTGCCAGCAGGAACAGGGTATCAGACAATGAGCAGTTCTTC; CDR3aa: CASRNRVSDNEQFF
d_gene: NA; j_gene: TRBJ1-5; v_gene: TRBV5-4; abundance: NA; CDR3nt: TGTGCCAGCAGCTTGGGGGCAGGGTGGAATGGCAATCAGCCCCAGCATTTT; CDR3aa: CASSLGAGWNGNQPQHF
d_gene: NA; j_gene: TRBJ2-5; v_gene: TRBV25-1; abundance: NA; CDR3nt: TGTGCCAGCAGTCTTACCACTAGCCCCAGAGAGACCCAGTACTTC; CDR3aa: CASSLTTSPRETQYF
d_gene: NA; j_gene: TRBJ2-7; v_gene: TRBV5-6; abundance: NA; CDR3nt: TGTGCCAGCAGTTCCAGCTTGGCCGGGTACGAGCAGTACTTC; CDR3aa: CASSSSLAGYEQYF
d_gene: NA; j_gene: TRBJ2-5; v_gene: TRBV29-1; abundance: NA; CDR3nt: TGCAGCGTTGCACCGGGCCAAGAGACCCAGTACTTC; CDR3aa: CSVAPGQETQYF
d_gene: NA; j_gene: TRBJ1-1; v_gene: TRBV18; abundance: NA; CDR3nt: TGTGCCAGCTCACCTTCCACGGGAGTCACTGAAGCTTTCTTT; CDR3aa: CASSPSTGVTEAFF
d_gene: NA; j_gene: TRBJ1-4; v_gene: TRBV11-2; abundance: NA; CDR3nt: TGTGCCAGCAGCTTAAACCCGGGGGGGCCTCGACTGTTTTTT; CDR3aa: CASSLNPGGPRLFF
d_gene: TRBD1; j_gene: TRBJ1-6; v_gene: TRBV5-1; abundance: NA; CDR3nt: TGCGCCAGCAGCTTAACGCCGCCTATGACAGGGGAAAATTCACCCCTCCACTTT; CDR3aa: CASSLTPPMTGENSPLHF
d_gene: TRBD2; j_gene: TRBJ2-7; v_gene: TRBV30; abundance: NA; CDR3nt: TGTGCCTGGAGTGTAACGCGAAGCTTTGAGACTAGCGGGAAATCCTACGAGCAGTACTTC; CDR3aa: CAWSVTRSFETSGKSYEQYF
d_gene: TRBD1; j_gene: TRBJ2-1; v_gene: TRBV5-1; abundance: NA; CDR3nt: TGCGCCAGCAGCTTGGGGACCAACAGGGGCAATGAGCAGTTCTTC; CDR3aa: CASSLGTNRGNEQFF
d_gene: TRBD1; j_gene: TRBJ1-2; v_gene: TRBV7-8; abundance: NA; CDR3nt: TGTGCCAGCAGCGCCCGGCAGGGGGTCGATGGCTACACCTTC; CDR3aa: CASSARQGVDGYTF
d_gene: NA; j_gene: TRBJ1-4; v_gene: TRBV28; abundance: NA; CDR3nt: TGTGCCAGCAGTTCCCTCGCGGGGGGACTGTTTTTT; CDR3aa: CASSSLAGGLFF